These 26 T cell receptor beta chains were sequenced from one sample in a study of T cells after posttransplantation cyclophosphamide. Clones were sequenced by immunoSEQ multiplex PCR, and TCRdb holds only the in-frame ones, with some missing. The sample includes thousands of clones, about 74% of them seen just once. Treatment was busulfan-fludarabine conditioning, a marrow graft, and cyclophosphamide on days +3 and +4. The starting material was PBMCs, obtained after allogeneic stem cell transplant with posttransplant cyclophosphamide. The receptors originated from a female patient in her 50s who received an allogeneic stem cell transplant from a related donor, was CMV-positive, and had no GVHD. The graft donor may account for some of the T cells.

V usage is TRBV5-1 and J usage is TRBJ2-7; weak D call: TRBD2 (6 bases). The CDR3 consists of 16 residues. Germline V gene lookup returns CDR1 SGHRS and CDR2 YFSETQ. Trimming shortened V by 0 bases and J by 3 bases, and 16 bases separated the two germline ends. The chain's CDR3 is CASSLALREGVYEQYF. In DNA, the CDR3 is TGCGCCAGCAGCTTGGCCCTGCGGGAAGGGGTCTACGAGCAGTACTTC.

V usage is TRBV7-8 and J usage is TRBJ1-1, with a tentative D call TRBD1 (5 bases). The CDR3 sequence is 11 residues long. The V and J ends lost 4 bases and 11 bases respectively, with 11 bases between them. Germline CDR1 SGHVS, CDR2 FQNEAQ. The CDR3 DNA reads as TGTGCCAGCAGCTCCCAGGGCCCCGCTTTCTTT. Protein sequence: CASSSQGPAFF.

A few counts support this clone. V and J are TRBV9 and TRBJ1-6; tentative D call: TRBD1 (5 bases). V dropped 3 bases and J dropped 8 bases, with 12 bases sitting between them. Germline assignment: CDR1 SGDLS and CDR2 YYNGEE. The CDR3 sequence is 14 residues long. The CDR3 loop reads CASSAGTSYSPLHF. The CDR3 DNA reads as TGTGCCAGCAGCGCAGGGACTTCATATTCACCCCTCCACTTT.

The chain carries TRBV7-9 and TRBJ2-2, with 9 bases fitting TRBD1. Trimming cost V 9 bases and J 4 bases; bases outside gene matches: 6. Germline CDR1 is SEHNR and CDR2 is FQNEAQ (reference sequence). There are 14 residues in the CDR3. The CDR3 region is CARSQGAGTGELFF. DNA for the CDR3: TGTGCCAGATCACAGGGGGCTGGCACCGGGGAGCTGTTTTTT.

This clone has only a few counts. The CDR3 loop reads CASRPGQGGNQPQHF. Here the CDR3 DNA reads TGTGCCAGCAGACCCGGACAGGGAGGCAATCAGCCCCAGCATTTT. V is TRBV6-6 and J is TRBJ1-5, with 8 positions matching TRBD1. V trimming: 6 bases; J trimming: 2 bases; junction bases outside the gene matches: 6. CDR3 length equals 15 residues. The V gene's germline CDR1 is MNHNY and CDR2 SVGAGI (reference sequence).

J is TRBJ1-2 and V is TRBV12-5, with a possible D match to TRBD1 (6 bases). V was pared by 5 bases and J by 4 bases, with 14 bases between. CDR3 size: 14 residues. Per the germline V gene, CDR1 is LGHNT and CDR2 is FRNRAP. Here the CDR3 DNA reads TGTGCTAGTGGTCCTCCGGGGACAAGCTATGGCTACACCTTC. Its translation: CASGPPGTSYGYTF.

The chain is built from TRBV19 and TRBJ2-7; 11 bases are shared with TRBD1. Trimming cost V 3 bases and J 7 bases; bases outside gene matches: 5. Germline loops: CDR1 LNHDA, CDR2 SQIVND (reference sequence). CDR3 length: 14 amino acids. The CDR3 nucleotides are TGTGCCAGTAGTATCGGACAGGGGGCGGAAGAGCAGTACTTC. Translating gives CASSIGQGAEEQYF.

The chain combines TRBV10-1 with TRBJ2-2, with 14 bases that match TRBD2. CDR3 size: 17 residues. Trimming took 6 bases from V and 4 from J; bases not matched to a gene: 7. Germline CDR1 WNHNN, CDR2 SYGVQD (reference sequence). CDR3 loop: CASSDLGTSGSTGELFF. As DNA, the CDR3 is TGCGCCAGCAGCGATCTCGGGACTAGCGGGAGCACCGGGGAGCTGTTTTTT.

The V gene is TRBV5-4, the J gene TRBJ2-3; tentatively, D is TRBD2 (6 bases). V was cut by 4 bases and J by 2 bases, with 14 bases left in between. In germline, CDR1 is SGHNT, CDR2 YYREEE (reference sequence). This CDR3 is built from 15 residues. This CDR3 is CASSPGTRNTDTQYF. DNA of the CDR3: TGTGCCAGCAGCCCCGGGACTCGTAACACAGATACGCAGTATTTT.

This clone was observed a single time. The rearrangement joins TRBV5-3 to TRBJ2-5; 12 nucleotides match TRBD1. TRBV5-3 is noted as an ORF with a role that remains uncertain. This CDR3 contains 18 residues. V lost 3 bases, J lost 1 base, and 10 bases stayed unmatched. The CDR3 protein is CARSSGTGGADFQETQYF. The CDR3 coding sequence is TGTGCCAGAAGCTCCGGGACAGGGGGCGCAGATTTCCAAGAGACCCAGTACTTC.

The chain has TRBV1 and TRBJ2-5; the table gives TRBD2 as D, unverified against the DNA. TRBV1 is described as a pseudogene. This CDR3 is 18 amino acids long. The CDR3 DNA sequence: TGCACCAGCAGCCAATACGAGCGGGAGGGGGATCGGCAAGAGACCCAGTACTTC. Translation gives CTSSQYEREGDRQETQYF.

The CDR3 spells CASGGVSLGQSRANVLTF. The CDR3 DNA reads as TGTGCTAGTGGTGGGGTTTCTTTGGGACAAAGTCGGGCCAACGTCCTGACTTTC. The V call is TRBV12-5, the J call TRBJ2-6; D is perhaps TRBD1 (6 bases). The germline V gene has CDR1 LGHNT and CDR2 FRNRAP. V dropped 5 bases and J dropped 5 bases, with 22 bases sitting between them. The CDR3 is made up of 18 amino acids.

The rearrangement uses TRBV30 and TRBJ2-7; TRBD2 aligns across 7 bases. The V segment lost 8 bases and the J segment 7 bases; nucleotides outside the gene matches: 8. Germline CDR1 is GTSNPN and CDR2 is SVGIG (reference sequence). This CDR3 is built from 11 residues. CDR3 protein: CAGTSAREQYF. In DNA form, the CDR3 reads TGTGCCGGTACTAGCGCTCGAGAGCAGTACTTC.

The chain recombines TRBV5-6 with TRBJ2-5; 12 bases match TRBD2. CDR1 is SGHDT, CDR2 YYEEEE, per germline. The CDR3 has 19 residues. V dropped 4 bases and J dropped 5; count of bases not matched to a gene: 18. CDR3 in amino acids: CASSPTLTSGSSRLETQYF. The CDR3 nucleotides read TGTGCCAGCAGCCCCACTTTGACTAGCGGGAGTTCAAGGTTGGAGACCCAGTACTTC.

This chain links TRBV7-9 with TRBJ2-7, with D unclear. Deletions cut 0 bases from V and 7 bases from J, with 13 bases between. Germline CDR1 is SEHNR and CDR2 is FQNEAQ (reference sequence). CDR3 length: 14 residues. The CDR3 spells CASSLALAPGEQYF. CDR3 DNA: TGTGCCAGCAGCTTAGCGCTCGCACCGGGTGAGCAGTACTTC.

This clone was seen a few times. The chain links TRBV5-1 to TRBJ2-5, with TRBD1 matching 7 bases. The CDR3 consists of 16 residues. J lost 2 bases, V lost 4 bases, and 11 bases had no gene match. CDR1 is SGHRS, CDR2 YFSETQ, per germline. Here the CDR3 DNA reads TGCGCCAGCAGCGTCGCAGGGGGTGACGGGCAAGAGACCCAGTACTTC. The encoded protein is CASSVAGGDGQETQYF.

V usage is TRBV5-6 and J usage is TRBJ1-5, with 9 nucleotides matching TRBD1. This CDR3 region has 16 residues. Germline-derived CDR1 and CDR2 are SGHDT and YYEEEE. Trimming removed 3 bases from V and 7 bases from J; junction bases left unmatched: 11. This CDR3 reads CASSSDRGYPRQPQHF. CDR3 sequence (DNA): TGTGCCAGCAGCTCGGACAGGGGATATCCTAGACAGCCCCAGCATTTT.

This chain uses TRBV5-1 with TRBJ2-1, with D possibly being TRBD2 (6 bases). With 5 bases removed from V and 0 bases from J, the gap between germline ends came to 12 bases. This CDR3 contains 15 residues. Germline CDR1 is SGHRS and CDR2 is YFSETQ. CDR3: CASSRAGSSYNEQFF. CDR3 coding DNA: TGCGCCAGCAGTAGAGCGGGCAGCTCCTACAATGAGCAGTTCTTC.

The chain couples TRBV29-1 to TRBJ2-1, with 12 positions matching TRBD2. This CDR3 comprises 14 residues. J lost 7 bases, V lost 7 bases, and 8 bases had no gene match. The germline V gene encodes CDR1 SQVTM and CDR2 ANQGSEA. The DNA for the CDR3 is TGCAGCGCCTCCTCTAGCGGGGGGGTTAATGAGCAGTTCTTC. Its protein is CSASSSGGVNEQFF.

This chain connects TRBV7-2 to TRBJ1-1, with D possibly being TRBD1 (5 bases). V was cut by 1 base and J by 0 bases, with 12 bases left in between. The CDR3 runs 16 residues. Germline CDR1 SGHTA, CDR2 FQGNSA. CDR3: CASSLVGGAMNTEAFF. DNA for the CDR3: TGTGCCAGCAGCTTAGTCGGTGGGGCGATGAACACTGAAGCTTTCTTT.

In its sample, this clone was seen once. V is TRBV7-8 and J is TRBJ1-5; TRBD1 aligns across 7 bases. The length of the CDR3 is 15 residues. V lost 2 bases to trimming and J lost 3 bases; unmatched junction nucleotides: 4. Germline-derived CDR1 and CDR2 are SGHVS and FQNEAQ. CDR3: CASSLRGQINQPQHF. CDR3 nucleotide sequence: TGTGCCAGCAGCTTACGGGGACAGATCAATCAGCCCCAGCATTTT. Looking up the rest from reference TRBV7-8 and TRBJ1-5 gives the full variable domain: GAGVSQSPRYKVAKRGQDVALRCDPISGHVSLFWYQQALGQGPEFLTYFQNEAQLDKSGLPSDRFFAERPEGSVSTLKIQRTQQEDSAVYLCASSLRGQINQPQHFGDGTRLSIL.

This clone has only a few counts. The V call is TRBV7-3, the J call TRBJ1-3, with 8 bases lining up with TRBD1. Germline assignment: CDR1 SGHTA and CDR2 FQGTGA. This CDR3 contains 14 residues. Losses at the gene ends were 7 bases for V and 1 base for J; bases not matched to a gene: 3. Written as DNA, the CDR3 is TGTGCCAGCACCACAGGGGGTTCTGGAAACACCATATATTTT. Translation: CASTTGGSGNTIYF.

The chain uses TRBV15 and TRBJ2-7; 7 bases are a match to TRBD2. CDR3 length: 17 amino acids. CDR1 is LNHNV and CDR2 is YYDKDF in the germline V gene (reference sequence). V lost 1 base to trimming and J lost 1 base; unmatched junction nucleotides: 10. The CDR3 region has the DNA TGTGCCACCAGCAGAGTTGTTCAGCGGGAACGGTCCTACGAGCAGTACTTC. Its translation: CATSRVVQRERSYEQYF.

This clone has a single count. This chain connects TRBV5-1 to TRBJ1-5, with D possibly being TRBD1 (6 bases). The CDR3 is 14 residues long. The V gene lost 4 bases and the J gene lost 7 bases, with 15 bases spanning the gap. Germline-derived CDR1 and CDR2 are SGHRS and YFSETQ. CDR3 sequence (DNA): TGCGCCAGCAGCCCAGGGGATAGTGGGCAGCCCCAGCATTTT. Protein sequence: CASSPGDSGQPQHF.

By share of the sample, this clone is medium-sized. The chain employs TRBV11-2 and TRBJ1-6; D unclear. CDR1 SGHAT and CDR2 FQNNGV come from the germline V gene. CDR3 length: 14 residues. The ends were cut back, 2 bases at V and 9 bases at J, with 11 bases in the middle. CDR3 protein: CASSLSVFGSPLHF. CDR3 bases: TGTGCCAGCAGCTTAAGCGTTTTCGGTTCACCCCTCCACTTT.

The chain is built from TRBV19 and TRBJ1-4; TRBD1 is a possible D gene (6 bases). CDR1 LNHDA and CDR2 SQIVND come from the germline V gene (reference sequence). The V end lost 0 bases, the J end lost 0 bases, and 14 bases lay between the germline ends. The CDR3 is made up of 18 amino acids. The CDR3 protein is CASSIERGYSATNEKLFF. CDR3 DNA sequence: TGTGCCAGTAGTATAGAAAGGGGGTACAGCGCAACTAATGAAAAACTGTTTTTT.